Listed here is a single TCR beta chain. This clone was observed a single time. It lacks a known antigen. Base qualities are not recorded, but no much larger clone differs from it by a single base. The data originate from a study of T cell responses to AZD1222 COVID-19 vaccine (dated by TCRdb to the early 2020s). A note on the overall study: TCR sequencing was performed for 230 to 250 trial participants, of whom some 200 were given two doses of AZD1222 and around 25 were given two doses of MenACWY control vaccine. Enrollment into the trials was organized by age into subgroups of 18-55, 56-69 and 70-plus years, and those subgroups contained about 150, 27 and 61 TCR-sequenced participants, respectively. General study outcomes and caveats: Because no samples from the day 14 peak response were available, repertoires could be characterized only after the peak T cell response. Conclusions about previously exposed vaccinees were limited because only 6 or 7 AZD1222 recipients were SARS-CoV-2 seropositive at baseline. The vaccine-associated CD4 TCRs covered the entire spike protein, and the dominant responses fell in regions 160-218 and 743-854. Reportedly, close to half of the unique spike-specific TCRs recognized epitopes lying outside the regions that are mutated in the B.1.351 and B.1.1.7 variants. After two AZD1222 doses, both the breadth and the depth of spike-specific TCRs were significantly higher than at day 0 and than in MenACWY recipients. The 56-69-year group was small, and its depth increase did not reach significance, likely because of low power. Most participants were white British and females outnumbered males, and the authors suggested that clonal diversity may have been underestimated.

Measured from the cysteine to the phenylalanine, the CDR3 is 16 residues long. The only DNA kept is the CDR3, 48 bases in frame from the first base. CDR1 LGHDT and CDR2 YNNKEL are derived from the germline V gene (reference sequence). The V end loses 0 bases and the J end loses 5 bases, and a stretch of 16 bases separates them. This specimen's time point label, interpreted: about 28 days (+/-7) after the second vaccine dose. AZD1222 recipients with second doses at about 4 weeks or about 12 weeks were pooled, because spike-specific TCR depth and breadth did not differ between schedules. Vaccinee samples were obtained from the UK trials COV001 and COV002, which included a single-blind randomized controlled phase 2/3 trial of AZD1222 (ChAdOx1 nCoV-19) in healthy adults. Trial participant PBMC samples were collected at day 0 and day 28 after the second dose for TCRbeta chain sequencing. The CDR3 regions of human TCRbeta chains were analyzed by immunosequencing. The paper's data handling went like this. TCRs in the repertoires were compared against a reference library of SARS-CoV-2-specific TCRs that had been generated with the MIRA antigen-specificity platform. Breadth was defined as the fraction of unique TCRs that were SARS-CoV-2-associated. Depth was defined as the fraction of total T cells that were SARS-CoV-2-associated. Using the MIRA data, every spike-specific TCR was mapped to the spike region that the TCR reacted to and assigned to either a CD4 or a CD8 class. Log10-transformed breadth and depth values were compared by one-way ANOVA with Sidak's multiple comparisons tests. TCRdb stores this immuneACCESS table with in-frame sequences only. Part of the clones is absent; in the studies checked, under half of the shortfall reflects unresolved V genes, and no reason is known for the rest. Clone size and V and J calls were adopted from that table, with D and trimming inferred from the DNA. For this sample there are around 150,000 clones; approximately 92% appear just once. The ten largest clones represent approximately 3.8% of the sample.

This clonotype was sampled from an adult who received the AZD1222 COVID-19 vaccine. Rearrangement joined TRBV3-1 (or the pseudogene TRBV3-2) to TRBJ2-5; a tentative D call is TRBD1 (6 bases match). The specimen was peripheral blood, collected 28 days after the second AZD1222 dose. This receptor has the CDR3 CASSQDLHSGGETQYF. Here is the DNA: TGTGCCAGCAGCCAAGATCTTCACTCTGGGGGCGAGACCCAGTACTTC.